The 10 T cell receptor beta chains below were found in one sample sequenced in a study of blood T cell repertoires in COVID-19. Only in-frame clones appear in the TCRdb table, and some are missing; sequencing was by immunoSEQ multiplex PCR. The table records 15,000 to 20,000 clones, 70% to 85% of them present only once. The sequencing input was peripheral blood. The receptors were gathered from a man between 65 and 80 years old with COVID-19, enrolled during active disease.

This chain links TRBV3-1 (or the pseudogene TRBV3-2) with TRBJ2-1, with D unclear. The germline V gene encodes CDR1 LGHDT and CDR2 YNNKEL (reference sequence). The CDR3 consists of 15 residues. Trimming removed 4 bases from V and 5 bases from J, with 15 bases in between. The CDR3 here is CASSPRLLWNNEQFF. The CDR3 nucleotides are TGTGCCAGCAGCCCGCGACTCCTTTGGAACAATGAGCAGTTCTTC.

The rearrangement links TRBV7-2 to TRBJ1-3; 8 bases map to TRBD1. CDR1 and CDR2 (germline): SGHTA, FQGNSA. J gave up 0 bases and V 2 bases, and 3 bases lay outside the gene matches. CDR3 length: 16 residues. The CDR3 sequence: CASSLPTGGSGNTIYF. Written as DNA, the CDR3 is TGTGCCAGCAGCTTACCTACAGGGGGCTCTGGAAACACCATATATTTT.

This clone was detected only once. The CDR3 region has the DNA TGTGCCAGCAGCTTATCGGGGGGTGGCTATAATTCACCCCTCCACTTT. The encoded protein is CASSLSGGGYNSPLHF. The gene calls are TRBV13 and TRBJ1-6; a weak D match, TRBD1 (5 bases). V was trimmed by 2 bases and J by 3 bases, leaving 11 bases between them. CDR3 size: 16 residues. In germline, CDR1 is PRHDT, CDR2 FYEKMQ (reference sequence).

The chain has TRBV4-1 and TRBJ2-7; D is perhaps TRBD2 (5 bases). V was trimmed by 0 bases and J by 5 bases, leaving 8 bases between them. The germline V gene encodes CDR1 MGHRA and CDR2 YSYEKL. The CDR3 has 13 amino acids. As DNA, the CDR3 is TGCGCCAGCAGCCAAGAATCGAGGGACGAGCAGTACTTC. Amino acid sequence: CASSQESRDEQYF.

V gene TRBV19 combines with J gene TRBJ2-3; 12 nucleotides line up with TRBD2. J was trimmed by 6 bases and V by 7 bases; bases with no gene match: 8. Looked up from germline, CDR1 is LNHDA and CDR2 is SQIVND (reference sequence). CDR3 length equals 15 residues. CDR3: CASKRLAGAPDTQYF. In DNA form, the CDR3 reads TGTGCCAGTAAAAGACTAGCGGGAGCCCCCGATACGCAGTATTTT.

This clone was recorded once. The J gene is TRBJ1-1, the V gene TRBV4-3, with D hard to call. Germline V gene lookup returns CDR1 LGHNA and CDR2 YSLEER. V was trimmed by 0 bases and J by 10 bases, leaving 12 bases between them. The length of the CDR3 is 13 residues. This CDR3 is CASSQEAGNLAFF. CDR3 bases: TGCGCCAGCAGCCAAGAAGCGGGGAACCTAGCTTTCTTT.

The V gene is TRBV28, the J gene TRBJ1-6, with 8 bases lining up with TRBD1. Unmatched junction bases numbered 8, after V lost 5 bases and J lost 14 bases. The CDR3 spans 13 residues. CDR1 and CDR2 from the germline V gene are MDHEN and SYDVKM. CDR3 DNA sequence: TGTGCCAGCAGTCCGCCCCCAGGGGGCTCCCTCCACTTT. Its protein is CASSPPPGGSLHF.

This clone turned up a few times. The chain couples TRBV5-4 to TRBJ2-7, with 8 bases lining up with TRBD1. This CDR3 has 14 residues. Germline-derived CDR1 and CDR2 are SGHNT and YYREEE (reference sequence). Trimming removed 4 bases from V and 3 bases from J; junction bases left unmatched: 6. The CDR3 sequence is CASSATGVVYEQYF. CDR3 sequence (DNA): TGTGCCAGCAGCGCGACAGGGGTAGTCTACGAGCAGTACTTC.

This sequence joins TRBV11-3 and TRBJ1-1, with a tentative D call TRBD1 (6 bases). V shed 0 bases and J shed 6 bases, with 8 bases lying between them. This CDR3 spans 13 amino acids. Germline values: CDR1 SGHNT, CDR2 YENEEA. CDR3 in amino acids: CASSLDEGAEAFF. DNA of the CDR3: TGTGCCAGCAGCTTAGATGAGGGGGCTGAAGCTTTCTTT.

For the CDR3, the DNA is TGTGCCAGCAGCCATTTCACATTCTCTGGAAACACCATATATTTT. Translated, it gives CASSHFTFSGNTIYF. The chain has TRBV14 and TRBJ1-3; D gene unclear. The V end lost 3 bases, the J end lost 0 bases, and 9 bases lay between the germline ends. This CDR3 comprises 15 residues. Germline CDR1 reads SGHDN; CDR2 reads FVKESK. Drawing the rest from reference TRBV14 and TRBJ1-3, the complete variable domain is EAGVTQFPSHSVIEKGQTVTLRCDPISGHDNLYWYRRVMGKEIKFLLHFVKESKQDESGMPNNRFLAERTGGTYSTLKVQPAELEDSGVYFCASSHFTFSGNTIYFGEGSWLTVV.